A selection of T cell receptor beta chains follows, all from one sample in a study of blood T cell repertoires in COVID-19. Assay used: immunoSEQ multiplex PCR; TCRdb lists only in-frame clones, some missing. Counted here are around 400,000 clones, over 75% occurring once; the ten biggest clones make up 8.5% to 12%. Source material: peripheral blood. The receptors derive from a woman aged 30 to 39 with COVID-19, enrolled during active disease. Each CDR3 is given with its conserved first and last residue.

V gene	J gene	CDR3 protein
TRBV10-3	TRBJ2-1	CAISGGLLASGRGDEQFF
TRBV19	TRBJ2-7	CASSVDRYSYEQYF
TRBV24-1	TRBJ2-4	CATSASGGGVRNIQYF
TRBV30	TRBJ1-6	CAYKTGGDNSPLHF
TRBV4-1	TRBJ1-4	CASSQEGQGMGKLFF
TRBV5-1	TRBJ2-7	CASSYRTGKYEQYF
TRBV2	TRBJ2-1	CASGGQGAYEQFF
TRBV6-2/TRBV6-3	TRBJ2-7	CASSGTSSGILHSYEQYF
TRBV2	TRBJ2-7	CASSSLGQAYEQYF
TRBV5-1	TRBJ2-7	CASSLDTREDEQYF
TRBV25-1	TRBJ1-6	CASRGQGYNSPLHF
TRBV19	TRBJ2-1	CASSMGQFPYNEQFF
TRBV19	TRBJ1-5	CASRFVLPGPRQPQHF
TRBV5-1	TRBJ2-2	CASSVGTGSSGTGELFF
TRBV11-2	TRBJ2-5	CASSLGGLMYQETQYF
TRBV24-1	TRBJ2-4	CATSDTRTGFIQYF
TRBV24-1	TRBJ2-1	CATSDLGQGRNEQFF
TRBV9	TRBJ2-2	CASSPTAGQGGKTGELFF
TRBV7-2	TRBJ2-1	CASSLSLAETEQFF
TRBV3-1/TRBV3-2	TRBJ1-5	CASSPRQGAQPQHF
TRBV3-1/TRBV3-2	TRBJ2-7	CASSQGQPLEQYF
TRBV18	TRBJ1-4	CASSPPEGGNEKLFF
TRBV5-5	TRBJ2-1	CASSPLTGVYNEQFF
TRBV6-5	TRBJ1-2	CASSYEGQGSYGYTF
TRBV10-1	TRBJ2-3	CASSESTGGTSRDTQYF
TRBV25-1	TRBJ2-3	CASRQREGTDTQYF
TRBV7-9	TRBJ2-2	CASSRWATGELFF
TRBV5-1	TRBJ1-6	CASSIDSSYNSPLHF
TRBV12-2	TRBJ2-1	CASRPIGLAINNEQFF
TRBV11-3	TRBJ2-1	CASSFTGTVSSGQFF
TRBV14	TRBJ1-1	CASSQEGQGDTEAFF
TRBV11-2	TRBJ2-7	CASSLGRATYEQYF
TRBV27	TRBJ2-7	CASSPDPGGSLAYEQYF
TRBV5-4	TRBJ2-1	CASSLLYRGNNEQFF
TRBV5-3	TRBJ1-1	CARSLRVQAFF
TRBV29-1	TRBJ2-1	CSVPGLAGGRNEQFF
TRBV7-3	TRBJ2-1	CASSLTWGDEQFF
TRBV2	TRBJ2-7	CASSERSGRGYEQYF
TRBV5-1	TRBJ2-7	CASSLVGDSYEQYF
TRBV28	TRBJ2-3	CASSLSGSADTQYF
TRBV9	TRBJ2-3	CASSPPRAPGADTQYF
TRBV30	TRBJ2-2	CAWETGTGWTGELFF
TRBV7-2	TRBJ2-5	CASSLGPGVQETQYF
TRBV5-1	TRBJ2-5	CASSLALGTGNQETQYF
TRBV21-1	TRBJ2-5	CASSMRGIGLETQYF
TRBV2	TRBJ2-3	CASSEVWDRGRDTQYF
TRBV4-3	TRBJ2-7	CASSQTGLPNYEQYF
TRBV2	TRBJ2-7	CASSAGREVSSYEQYF
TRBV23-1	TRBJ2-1	CASSQGGLAGNSYNEQFF
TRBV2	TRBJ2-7	CASSENRGKDEQYF
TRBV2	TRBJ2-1	CATSLNNEQFF
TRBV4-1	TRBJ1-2	CASSLRAGDLGNYGYTF